The 20 T cell receptor beta chains reported below all come from one sample, sequenced in a study of glioma-infiltrating T cells after dendritic cell vaccination. Repertoires were generated with immunoSEQ multiplex PCR, while TCRdb's copy carries only in-frame clones and drops some. This sample has roughly 100,000 clones, with under 85% found just once. Time point denoted: after dendritic cell vaccination, including at tumor progression/relapse. Source: blood, taken after dendritic cell vaccination. Every receptor here comes from a human donor with glioblastoma.

In this sample, this clone turned up a few times. V gene TRBV28 combines with J gene TRBJ2-7; perhaps TRBD1 as D (6 bases). This CDR3 has 12 amino acids. Germline CDR1 is MDHEN and CDR2 is SYDVKM. The V end lost 5 bases, the J end lost 5 bases, and 10 bases lay between the germline ends. The CDR3 reads CASSLQGNEQYF. For the CDR3, the DNA is TGTGCCAGCAGTCTCCAGGGGAACGAGCAGTACTTC. Filled out from reference TRBV28 and TRBJ2-7, the complete variable domain reads DVKVTQSSRYLVKRTGEKVFLECVQDMDHENMFWYRQDPGLGLRLIYFSYDVKMKEKGDIPEGYSVSREKKERFSLILESASTNQTSMYLCASSLQGNEQYFGPGTRLTVT.

This chain links TRBV6-1 with TRBJ1-2; D possibly corresponds to TRBD1 (6 bases). V was pared by 4 bases and J by 8 bases, with 20 bases between. Germline V gene sequence: CDR1 MNHNS, CDR2 SASEGT. The CDR3 extends over 15 amino acids. As DNA, the CDR3 is TGTGCCAGCAGTGCTAACCAGGGGATTATGAGAGGCTACACCTTC. This translates into CASSANQGIMRGYTF.

The chain carries TRBV7-9 and TRBJ2-1; possible D gene TRBD2, 5 bases. This CDR3 has 14 amino acids. The germline CDR1 and CDR2 sequences are SEHNR and FQNEAQ (reference sequence). V lost 5 bases and J lost 5, with 13 bases in between. The CDR3 nucleotides are TGTGCCAGCAGCCAGTCCGGGGATAACAATGAGCAGTTCTTC. Protein: CASSQSGDNNEQFF.

This clone was seen a single time. The gene calls are TRBV30 and TRBJ1-1; D possibly corresponds to TRBD1 (6 bases). Germline V lookup: CDR1 GTSNPN, CDR2 SVGIG (reference sequence). The CDR3 is 12 amino acids. V shed 1 base and J shed 8 bases, with 11 bases lying between them. The CDR3 nucleotides are TGTGCCTGGAGTGCGGTGGGGGCCGAAGCTTTCTTT. It is translated as CAWSAVGAEAFF.

V and J are TRBV18 and TRBJ2-2; the match to TRBD1 covers 11 bases. J was trimmed by 2 bases and V by 8 bases; bases with no gene match: 7. CDR3 length: 16 amino acids. In germline, CDR1 is KGHSH, CDR2 LQKENI. CDR3 nucleotides: TGTGCCAGCCCCCCCGGGACAGGGGGTAACACCGGGGAGCTGTTTTTT. Amino acid sequence: CASPPGTGGNTGELFF.

The gene calls are TRBV7-9 and TRBJ1-1; tentative D call: TRBD1 (5 bases). The CDR3 extends over 16 amino acids. Trimming stripped 5 bases from V and 7 bases from J, with 23 bases between. CDR1 SEHNR and CDR2 FQNEAQ come from the germline V gene (reference sequence). The CDR3 DNA reads TGTGCCAGCAGCCCCGGTAGGGGAGAAGGGGAGGGTGAAGCTTTCTTT. As protein: CASSPGRGEGEGEAFF.

This clone has a single count. The chain is built from TRBV4-1 and TRBJ1-1, with 9 bases fitting TRBD1. This CDR3 is 12 amino acids long. V lost 2 bases, J lost 11 bases, and 3 bases stayed unmatched. Germline CDR1 MGHRA, CDR2 YSYEKL. This chain's CDR3 is CASSQYRGQAFF. For the CDR3, the DNA is TGCGCCAGCAGCCAATACAGGGGGCAGGCTTTCTTT.

This clone was observed once. The V and J genes are TRBV6-5 and TRBJ2-7; TRBD1 matches 10 bases. CDR1 is MNHEY and CDR2 is SVGAGI in the germline V gene. Unmatched junction bases numbered 7, after V lost 6 bases and J lost 2 bases. This CDR3 comprises 15 residues. In DNA form, the CDR3 reads TGTGCCAGCAGCCCCGGACAGGGGGAGACCTACGAGCAGTACTTC. It translates to CASSPGQGETYEQYF.

This clone has a single count. The chain uses TRBV4-1 and TRBJ2-2, with a tentative D call TRBD1 (6 bases). CDR1 is MGHRA, CDR2 YSYEKL, per germline. The CDR3 loop spans 15 amino acids. Trimming stripped 6 bases from V and 1 base from J, with 12 bases between. CDR3 residues: CASSQDRRNTGELFF. The CDR3 coding sequence is TGCGCCAGCAGTCAGGACAGAAGGAACACCGGGGAGCTGTTTTTT.

The chain links TRBV6-1 to TRBJ2-7; TRBD1 matches at 7 bases. Germline CDR1 MNHNS, CDR2 SASEGT. The CDR3 extends over 13 amino acids. After removal of 6 bases from V and 2 bases from J, the junction contained 4 bases not matched to a gene. CDR3: CASRPGQTYEQYF. DNA of the CDR3: TGTGCCAGCAGGCCGGGACAGACCTACGAGCAGTACTTC.

This chain uses TRBV27 with TRBJ2-7, with D hard to call. This CDR3 spans 14 amino acids. Germline assignment: CDR1 MNHEY and CDR2 SMNVEV (reference sequence). V was shortened by 7 bases and J by 6 bases, with 19 bases between the two germline ends. DNA of the CDR3: TGTGCCAGCAAAATCAGTGGCTCCCCGGGCGAGCAGTACTTC. It yields the protein CASKISGSPGEQYF.

This rearrangement joins TRBV5-6 to TRBJ2-1; 13 bases map to TRBD2. CDR1 and CDR2 from the germline V gene are SGHDT and YYEEEE. CDR3 length equals 16 residues. The trim removed 4 bases at V and 4 bases at J, leaving 5 bases unmatched. CDR3 in DNA: TGTGCCAGCAGCGCCCGACTAGCGGGGGGATACAATGAGCAGTTCTTC. Residues: CASSARLAGGYNEQFF.

A few counts support this clone. The chain has TRBV12-5 and TRBJ1-2, with D maybe TRBD1 (5 bases). V was clipped by 5 bases and J by 8 bases, with 9 bases between them. Germline CDR1 and CDR2: LGHNT and FRNRAP. This CDR3 is 11 amino acids long. CDR3 sequence reads: CASGLEGGYTF. The CDR3 coding sequence is TGTGCTAGTGGTCTGGAGGGGGGCTACACCTTC.

The chain has TRBV29-1 and TRBJ1-1; D is ambiguous. V lost 3 bases and J lost 0, with 8 bases in between. The CDR3 loop spans 13 amino acids. CDR1 is SQVTM and CDR2 is ANQGSEA in the germline V gene. The CDR3 coding sequence is TGCAGCGTTGACAAACAGCTGAACACTGAAGCTTTCTTT. It is translated as CSVDKQLNTEAFF.

A single count supports this clone. This chain uses TRBV19 with TRBJ1-5; no reliable D call. CDR1 LNHDA and CDR2 SQIVND come from the germline V gene (reference sequence). This CDR3 is built from 14 residues. The V end was cut by 6 bases, the J end by 1 base, with 10 bases between. CDR3 loop: CASRRDGSNQPQHF. CDR3 DNA sequence: TGTGCCAGTAGACGTGACGGGAGCAATCAGCCCCAGCATTTT. Filled out from reference TRBV19 and TRBJ1-5, the complete variable domain reads DGGITQSPKYLFRKEGQNVTLSCEQNLNHDAMYWYRQDPGQGLRLIYYSQIVNDFQKGDIAEGYSVSREKKESFPLTVTSAQKNPTAFYLCASRRDGSNQPQHFGDGTRLSIL.

The rearrangement uses TRBV7-2 and TRBJ1-1; D perhaps matches TRBD1 (5 bases). The V end lost 3 bases, the J end lost 5 bases, and 10 bases lay between the germline ends. Germline loops: CDR1 SGHTA, CDR2 FQGNSA. CDR3 size: 13 residues. This CDR3 reads CASSLGGRTEAFF. The CDR3 DNA reads as TGTGCCAGCAGCTTGGGGGGTCGGACTGAAGCTTTCTTT. Full variable domain (outside the CDR3, taken from reference TRBV7-2 and TRBJ1-1): GAGVSQSPSNKVTEKGKDVELRCDPISGHTALYWYRQSLGQGLEFLIYFQGNSAPDKSGLPSDRFSAERTGGSVSTLTIQRTQQEDSAVYLCASSLGGRTEAFFGQGTRLTVV.

This chain links TRBV19 with TRBJ1-1; 7 positions agree with TRBD1. Germline assignment: CDR1 LNHDA and CDR2 SQIVND (reference sequence). Trimming cost V 4 bases and J 0 bases; bases outside gene matches: 8. The CDR3 runs 16 residues. The CDR3 here is CASSRNRDSLNTEAFF. The CDR3 bases are TGTGCCAGTAGTAGAAACCGGGACAGTTTGAACACTGAAGCTTTCTTT.

This clone was detected only once. This rearrangement joins TRBV4-1 to TRBJ1-3, with 9 nucleotides matching TRBD1. With 6 bases clipped from V and 5 bases from J, the junction kept 11 bases outside the gene matches. The CDR3 consists of 16 residues. CDR1 is MGHRA, CDR2 YSYEKL, per germline. In DNA form, the CDR3 reads TGCGCCAGCAGTCAAACGCTGACAGGGGGACGAAACACCATATATTTT. Its protein is CASSQTLTGGRNTIYF.

This clone was seen only once. The rearrangement joins TRBV2 to TRBJ1-2; TRBD1 aligns across 9 bases. The CDR3 sequence is 14 residues long. With 5 bases clipped from V and 7 bases from J, the junction kept 8 bases outside the gene matches. Germline V gene lookup returns CDR1 SNHLY and CDR2 FYNNEI. CDR3 nucleotides: TGTGCCAGCAGTAGACGGACAGGGGAGAGTGGCTACACCTTC. Protein: CASSRRTGESGYTF.

This chain uses TRBV5-1 with TRBJ2-5, with 7 bases matching TRBD1. V trimming: 5 bases; J trimming: 2 bases; junction bases outside the gene matches: 6. Per germline, CDR1 SGHRS and CDR2 YFSETQ. This CDR3 has 14 residues. The CDR3 protein is CASRTGQPQETQYF. DNA of the CDR3: TGCGCCAGCAGAACGGGACAGCCTCAAGAGACCCAGTACTTC.